What follows describes a single T cell receptor (beta chain). Using immunoSEQ multiplex PCR, the repertoire was profiled, and TCRdb retains in-frame clones only, with some absent. The sample includes about 80,000 clones, roughly nine tenths seen only once; the top ten take approximately 0.42%. The V and J ends lost 2 bases and 8 bases respectively, with 13 bases between them. The CDR3 has 14 amino acids. Germline V gives CDR1 SGHDT, CDR2 YYEEEE. The data are from a study of technical replicates of blood from several donors. The receptor was isolated from a human donor in good health. The chain has TRBV5-6 and TRBJ2-2; maybe TRBD2 (6 bases). Sequencing was performed on T cells isolated from PBMCs. CDR3 protein: CASSFRRETGELFF. In DNA form, the CDR3 reads TGTGCCAGCAGCTTTCGGAGGGAGACTGGGGAGCTGTTTTTT.